One and the same sample provided the 28 T cell receptor beta chains below, sequenced in a study of T cells in Graves' hyperthyroidism and ophthalmopathy. TCR beta CDR3 regions were amplified from RNA. The HTBI primer set served for first-round RT-PCR of the TCR CDR3. A single record per CDR3 protein comes from TCRdb applying MiXCR to the multiplex PCR reads. The table shows some 510,000 distinct CDR3 sequences, with less than 25% occurring only once. Sequencing was carried out using blood. The receptor set was obtained from a man between 18 and 29 years old with Graves' hyperthyroidism.

Note on this clonotype: A junction boundary mismatches the germline segment, possibly from a read error. V and J are TRBV9 and TRBJ2-4; D is unclear. From germline, CDR1 is SGDLS and CDR2 YYNGEE. This CDR3 comprises 15 residues. The DNA of the CDR3 is TGTGCCAGCAGCGAGGATGGTGGAGCCAAAAACATTAAGTACTTC. This sequence encodes CASSEDGGAKNIKYF. The complete variable domain, with remaining parts taken from reference TRBV9 and TRBJ2-4, reads DSGVTQTPKHLITATGQRVTLRCSPRSGDLSVYWYQQSLDQGLQFLIQYYNGEERAKGNILERFSAQQFPDLHSELNLSSLELGDSALYFCASSEDGGAKNIKYFGAGTRLSVL.

This clonotype was seen repeatedly, ten times or more. V and J are TRBV30 and TRBJ2-7; D not certain. Germline lookup yields CDR1 GTSNPN and CDR2 SVGIG (reference sequence). The CDR3 sequence is 12 residues long. Trimming pared 4 bases from V and 4 bases from J, leaving 11 bases between. The CDR3 sequence is CAWTMNGYEQYF. For the CDR3, the DNA is TGTGCCTGGACAATGAACGGATACGAGCAGTACTTC.

A few counts support this clonotype. This sequence joins TRBV29-1 and TRBJ2-7, with D possibly called TRBD1 or TRBD2 (5 bases each). Deletions cut 4 bases from V and 3 bases from J, with 16 bases between. The CDR3 runs 14 residues. CDR1 SQVTM and CDR2 ANQGSEA come from the germline V gene. In nucleotides, the CDR3 is TGCAGCGTTGTAAGTGGGACGGAACTCTACGAGCAGTACTTC. The encoded protein is CSVVSGTELYEQYF.

This clonotype occurred many times. CDR3 loop: CAISQGLLSSYEQYF. The CDR3 region has the DNA TGTGCCATCAGTCAGGGGCTCCTGAGCTCCTACGAGCAGTACTTC. This chain connects TRBV10-3 to TRBJ2-7, with a tentative D call TRBD1 (6 bases). Trimming shortened V by 5 bases and J by 0 bases, and 14 bases separated the two germline ends. The CDR3 spans 15 residues. The germline V gene has CDR1 ENHRY and CDR2 SYGVKD.

This clonotype showed up many times. The gene calls are TRBV5-1 and TRBJ2-7; 7 bases agree with TRBD2. The CDR3 totals 16 residues. The J segment lost 0 bases and the V segment lost 3 bases, leaving 9 bases of the junction unmatched. Germline V gene sequence: CDR1 SGHRS, CDR2 YFSETQ. CDR3 in DNA: TGCGCCAGCAGCTGGTCCCCCGGGACTAACTCCTACGAGCAGTACTTC. Translated: CASSWSPGTNSYEQYF.

The V gene is TRBV3-1, the J gene TRBJ2-5, with D possibly being TRBD1 (5 bases). The CDR3 runs 15 residues. Germline V gene data show CDR1 as LGHDT and CDR2 as YNNKEL (reference sequence). The V gene lost 1 base and the J gene lost 5 bases, with 14 bases spanning the gap. CDR3 nucleotides: TGTGCCAGCAGCCAAGGGGCTCAGGACACCGAGACCCAGTACTTC. It is translated as CASSQGAQDTETQYF.

Ten or more counts support this clonotype. The rearrangement joins TRBV5-1 to TRBJ1-3, with D possibly matching TRBD1 (6 bases). Trimming removed 4 bases at V and 0 bases at J, with 14 bases between. From germline, CDR1 is SGHRS and CDR2 YFSETQ. The CDR3 runs 16 residues. CDR3 bases: TGCGCCAGCAGCAGCAGGGGACCCACCTCTGGAAACACCATATATTTT. Its translation is CASSSRGPTSGNTIYF.

This clonotype was seen at least ten times. The chain employs TRBV6-5 and TRBJ1-3; 7 bases agree with TRBD1. J gave up 4 bases and V 0 bases, and 3 bases lay outside the gene matches. Germline-derived CDR1 and CDR2 are MNHEY and SVGAGI. The CDR3 sequence is 15 residues long. The CDR3 DNA reads TGTGCCAGCAGTTACTCCACAGGGGTAGGAAACACCATATATTTT. Residues: CASSYSTGVGNTIYF.

The table lists this clonotype with many counts. V is TRBV28 and J is TRBJ2-7; 7 nucleotides match TRBD2. The germline CDR1 and CDR2 sequences are MDHEN and SYDVKM. The CDR3 extends over 15 amino acids. V lost 5 bases to trimming and J lost 3 bases; unmatched junction nucleotides: 10. CDR3 DNA sequence: TGTGCCAGCAGTCCCGTGGGGGGGAGAAGCTACGAGCAGTACTTC. Translation gives CASSPVGGRSYEQYF.

V is TRBV19 and J is TRBJ1-2, with TRBD1 as a possible D gene (5 bases). The CDR3 is 15 amino acids. Germline V lookup: CDR1 LNHDA, CDR2 SQIVND (reference sequence). Trimming shortened V by 9 bases and J by 4 bases, and 21 bases separated the two germline ends. The CDR3 region has the DNA TGTGCCAGCTCGTTCGGCGGGGGGTTCAGCTATGGCTACACCTTC. As protein: CASSFGGGFSYGYTF.

V usage is TRBV28 and J usage is TRBJ1-1, with TRBD1 identical over 9 bases. CDR1 and CDR2 from the germline V gene are MDHEN and SYDVKM. The CDR3 has 14 residues. Trimming cost V 8 bases and J 0 bases; bases outside gene matches: 4. The CDR3 sequence is CASGDRGLNTEAFF. The CDR3 DNA sequence: TGTGCCAGCGGAGACAGGGGGTTGAACACTGAAGCTTTCTTT. Drawing the rest from reference TRBV28 and TRBJ1-1, the complete variable domain is DVKVTQSSRYLVKRTGEKVFLECVQDMDHENMFWYRQDPGLGLRLIYFSYDVKMKEKGDIPEGYSVSREKKERFSLILESASTNQTSMYLCASGDRGLNTEAFFGQGTRLTVV.

This clonotype occurred many times. The V and J genes are TRBV5-6 and TRBJ1-1; D might be TRBD1 (6 bases). The CDR3 contains 15 residues. V shed 6 bases and J shed 4 bases, with 19 bases lying between them. Per the germline V gene, CDR1 is SGHDT and CDR2 is YYEEEE. The CDR3 sequence is CASTQRTARVTEAFF. The CDR3 region has the DNA TGTGCCAGCACTCAAAGGACAGCCCGGGTCACTGAAGCTTTCTTT.

Points on this clonotype: This sequence may be a read error, since a much larger clone differs from it by one base. The chain carries TRBV6-1 and TRBJ1-2; D is possibly TRBD1 (5 bases). With 5 bases removed from V and 4 bases from J, the gap between germline ends came to 11 bases. The length of the CDR3 is 13 residues. Germline CDR1 MNHNS, CDR2 SASEGT. The CDR3 spells CASSPGKSYGYTF. CDR3 nucleotide sequence: TGTGCCAGCAGTCCAGGGAAATCCTATGGCTACACCTTC.

As regards this clonotype: The junction shows a germline mismatch at one end, possibly a read error. The chain combines TRBV9 with TRBJ2-2; D might be TRBD1 or TRBD2, each matching 5 bases. CDR1 is SGDLS and CDR2 is YYNGEE in the germline V gene. The CDR3 sequence is 12 residues long. For the CDR3, the DNA is TGTGCCAGCAGCGGCCGCAGAGGGGAGCTGTGTTTT. Residues: CASSGRRGELCF.

Details on this clonotype: A read error may produce the germline difference seen at one junction end. The genes are TRBV6-2 or TRBV6-3 and TRBJ1-6, with TRBD1 matching over 7 bases. The CDR3 covers 18 residues. The germline gives CDR1 MNHEY, CDR2 SVGEGT. The CDR3, as DNA: TGTGCTAGCAGCTCCCGAACCTTCGACAGGGACAAGAAATCACCCCTCCGCTTT. Protein product: CASSSRTFDRDKKSPLRF.

The V call is TRBV6-5, the J call TRBJ1-2; 9 bases align to TRBD1. The CDR3 contains 15 residues. CDR1 is MNHEY, CDR2 SVGAGI, per germline. J was trimmed by 4 bases and V by 0 bases; bases with no gene match: 3. The chain's CDR3 is CASSYSDRGGYGYTF. CDR3 nucleotides: TGTGCCAGCAGTTACTCGGACAGGGGTGGCTATGGCTACACCTTC.

This clonotype has more than one count but fewer than ten. The chain carries TRBV2 and TRBJ2-2, with D perhaps matching TRBD1 (6 bases). Per the germline V gene, CDR1 is SNHLY and CDR2 is FYNNEI. The CDR3 totals 16 residues. The germline V and J ends were trimmed by 0 bases and 6 bases, with 14 bases remaining between them. CDR3 region: CASSEAQGLGPGELFF. The CDR3 DNA reads as TGTGCCAGCAGTGAAGCGCAGGGGCTAGGACCCGGGGAGCTGTTTTTT.

This clonotype occurred many times. The chain has TRBV7-9 and TRBJ2-2; the D is unclear. The CDR3 sequence is 13 residues long. The germline CDR1 and CDR2 sequences are SEHNR and FQNEAQ (reference sequence). V lost 8 bases and J lost 6, with 13 bases in between. The DNA of the CDR3 is TGTGCCAGCCATCGGAGTAGGGCCGGGGAGCTGTTTTTT. Amino acid sequence: CASHRSRAGELFF.

J is TRBJ2-5 and V is TRBV6-1, with 9 positions matching TRBD1. With V trimmed by 8 bases and J by 4 bases, 5 bases remained unmatched. The CDR3 extends over 13 amino acids. CDR1 is MNHNS, CDR2 SASEGT, per germline. The CDR3 DNA follows: TGTGCCAGCCGGGACAGGGCATTAGAGACCCAGTACTTC. Translating it yields CASRDRALETQYF.

V is TRBV11-2 and J is TRBJ1-1; the match to TRBD1 covers 7 bases. V shed 5 bases, J shed 8 bases, and the junction held 14 bases outside the gene matches. The length of the CDR3 is 15 residues. Germline CDR1 and CDR2: SGHAT and FQNNGV. In DNA form, the CDR3 reads TGTGCCAGCAGCGGGTTAGGCCAGGGAGGGGGCGAAGCTTTCTTT. Protein product: CASSGLGQGGGEAFF.

This clonotype was picked up a small number of times. This sequence may be a read error, since a much larger clone differs from it by one base. The chain combines TRBV6-1 with TRBJ2-4, with D possibly matching TRBD2 (6 bases). The germline CDR1 and CDR2 sequences are MNHNS and SASEGT. The CDR3 runs to 15 residues. The CDR3 loop reads CASSAGGLGKNIKYF. The DNA of the CDR3 is TGTGCCAGCAGTGCTGGGGGACTGGGCAAAAACATTAAGTACTTC.

This clonotype was seen at least ten times. This chain uses TRBV5-5 with TRBJ2-5; 7 positions agree with TRBD1. This CDR3 spans 14 amino acids. Trimming took 4 bases from V and 5 from J; bases not matched to a gene: 8. CDR1 SGHKS and CDR2 YYEKEE come from the germline V gene (reference sequence). The CDR3, as DNA: TGTGCCAGCAGCCCGCTGGACAGGTTTGAGACCCAGTACTTC. Translation: CASSPLDRFETQYF.

The CDR3 nucleotides read TGCGCCAGCAGCTTGAATTTTGAGACCGGCAACACTGAAGCTTTCTTT. Encoded protein: CASSLNFETGNTEAFF. The V gene is TRBV5-1, the J gene TRBJ1-1; D not certain. Germline V gene lookup returns CDR1 SGHRS and CDR2 YFSETQ. The length of the CDR3 is 16 residues. Trimming stripped 1 base from V and 2 bases from J, with 15 bases between.

This clonotype was observed at least ten times. This sequence joins TRBV11-3 and TRBJ2-5; tentatively, D is TRBD1 or TRBD2 (7 bases each). Germline V gives CDR1 SGHNT, CDR2 YENEEA. The length of the CDR3 is 15 residues. The ends were cut back, 2 bases at V and 7 bases at J, with 17 bases in the middle. CDR3 DNA: TGTGCCAGCAGCTTATACGCAGGGGGGGTCGGGACCCAGTACTTC. It codes for CASSLYAGGVGTQYF.

At least ten counts were recorded for this clonotype. V usage is TRBV12-3 or TRBV12-4 and J usage is TRBJ2-2; perhaps D is TRBD1 or TRBD2 (5 bases each). The germline V and J ends were trimmed by 2 bases and 3 bases, with 10 bases remaining between them. This CDR3 is 15 amino acids long. CDR3 coding DNA: TGTGCCAGCAGTTTACGGGGACGTGACACCGGGGAGCTGTTTTTT. This codes for CASSLRGRDTGELFF.

This clonotype was seen repeatedly, ten times or more. This chain joins TRBV27 and TRBJ2-5, with 7 bases matching TRBD1. The CDR3 is made up of 16 amino acids. CDR1 and CDR2 (germline): MNHEY, SMNVEV (reference sequence). V gave up 5 bases and J gave up 1 base; unmatched junction bases: 10. CDR3 nucleotide sequence: TGTGCCAGCAGTCGAGACAGGGAAGCGGTCCAAGAGACCCAGTACTTC. It encodes CASSRDREAVQETQYF.

This clonotype showed up many times. The chain couples TRBV11-2 to TRBJ2-7; either TRBD1 or TRBD2 may supply D (5 bases each). V gave up 4 bases and J gave up 0 bases, with 10 bases separating them. The CDR3 is 14 amino acids. Looked up from germline, CDR1 is SGHAT and CDR2 is FQNNGV. The CDR3 is CASSWGRSSYEQYF. CDR3 in DNA: TGTGCCAGCAGCTGGGGACGGAGCTCCTACGAGCAGTACTTC.

V gene TRBV4-2 combines with J gene TRBJ1-3; 7 bases are a match to TRBD1. Germline V gives CDR1 LGHNA, CDR2 YNFKEQ. This CDR3 comprises 15 residues. Germline trimming cut 2 bases from V and 4 bases from J; bases unmatched to any gene: 5. CDR3 coding DNA: TGTGCCAGCAGCCAACCGACAGGGCCGGGAAACACCATATATTTT. Its translation: CASSQPTGPGNTIYF.